The entry that follows covers one TCR beta chain sequence. What it recognizes is unknown. The sample is drawn from a study of CD8+CD57+ T cells in acquired aplastic anemia. For the study at large: Sorted CD4+ plus CD8+ cells gave DNA averaging roughly 3.5 ug. The study, taken as a whole, reports: Controls and patients did not differ significantly in CD8+ Simpson's diversity.

In patients chosen for sequencing, flow cytometry had shown CD8+CD57+ cell expansion. Each patient gave a blood sample that was collected before any therapy had been received. CDR1 is SGHKS and CDR2 is YYEKEE in the germline V gene (reference sequence). V was pared by 0 bases and J by 10 bases, with 5 bases between. The CDR3 length is 11 residues. Genomic DNA was employed as the template in profiling TCR beta VDJ and CDR3. In TCRdb, the reads were re-called with MiXCR into one record per CDR3 protein. The data show hundreds of thousands of distinct CDR3 sequences, 82% seen once. The receptor was derived from a human donor with aplastic anemia. Sequencing used sorted CD4+, CD8+, or CD8+CD57+ T cells (not recorded which) from PBMCs. V usage is TRBV5-5 and J usage is TRBJ2-1; D unresolved. The CDR3 DNA reads TGTGCCAGCAGCTTGGAGGAGGAGCAGTTCTTC. As protein: CASSLEEEQFF.